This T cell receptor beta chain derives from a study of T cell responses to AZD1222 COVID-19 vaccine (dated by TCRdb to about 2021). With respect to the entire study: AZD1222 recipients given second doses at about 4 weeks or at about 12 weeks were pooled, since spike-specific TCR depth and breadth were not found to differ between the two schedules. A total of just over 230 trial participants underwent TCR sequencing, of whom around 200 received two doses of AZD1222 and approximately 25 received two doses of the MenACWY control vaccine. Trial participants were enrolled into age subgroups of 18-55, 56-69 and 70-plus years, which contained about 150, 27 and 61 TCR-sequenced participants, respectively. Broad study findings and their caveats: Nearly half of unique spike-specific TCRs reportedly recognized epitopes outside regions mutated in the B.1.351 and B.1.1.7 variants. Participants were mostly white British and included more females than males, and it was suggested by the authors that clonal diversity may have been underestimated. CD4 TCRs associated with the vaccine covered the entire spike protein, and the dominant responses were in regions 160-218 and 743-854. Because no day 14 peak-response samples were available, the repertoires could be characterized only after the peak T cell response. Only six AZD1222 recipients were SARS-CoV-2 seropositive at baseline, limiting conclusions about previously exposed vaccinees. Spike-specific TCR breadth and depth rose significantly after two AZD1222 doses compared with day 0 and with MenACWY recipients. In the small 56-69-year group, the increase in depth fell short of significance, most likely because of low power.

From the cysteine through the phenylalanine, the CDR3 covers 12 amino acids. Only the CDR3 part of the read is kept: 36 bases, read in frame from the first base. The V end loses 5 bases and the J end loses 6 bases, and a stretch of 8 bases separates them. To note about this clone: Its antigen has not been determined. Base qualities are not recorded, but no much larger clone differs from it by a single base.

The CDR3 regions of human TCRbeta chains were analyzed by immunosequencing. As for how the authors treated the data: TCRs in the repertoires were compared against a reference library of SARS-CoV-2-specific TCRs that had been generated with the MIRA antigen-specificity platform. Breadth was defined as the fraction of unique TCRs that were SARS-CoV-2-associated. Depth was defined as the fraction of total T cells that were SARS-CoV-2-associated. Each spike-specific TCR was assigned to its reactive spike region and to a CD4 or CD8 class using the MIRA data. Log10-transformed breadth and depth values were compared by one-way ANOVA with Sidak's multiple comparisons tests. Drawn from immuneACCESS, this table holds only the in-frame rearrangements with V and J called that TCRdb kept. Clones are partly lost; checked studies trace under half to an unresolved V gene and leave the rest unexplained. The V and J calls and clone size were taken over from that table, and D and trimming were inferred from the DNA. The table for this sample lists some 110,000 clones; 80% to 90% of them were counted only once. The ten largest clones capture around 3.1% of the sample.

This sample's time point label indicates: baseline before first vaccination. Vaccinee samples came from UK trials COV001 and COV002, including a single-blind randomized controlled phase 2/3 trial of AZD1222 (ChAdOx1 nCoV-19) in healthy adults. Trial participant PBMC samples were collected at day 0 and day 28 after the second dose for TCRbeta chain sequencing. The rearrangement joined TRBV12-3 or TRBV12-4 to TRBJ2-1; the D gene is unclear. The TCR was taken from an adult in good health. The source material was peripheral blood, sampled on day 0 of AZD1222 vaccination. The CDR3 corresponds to CASSPTANEQFF. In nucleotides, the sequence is TGTGCCAGCAGTCCGACGGCCAATGAGCAGTTCTTC.